The source of this T cell receptor beta chain is a study of blood T cells in healthy people across ages. Study-wide results and caveats: When set beside aged donors, long-lived donors presented more naive CD4+ cells and higher diversity.

The authors ran a second PCR of about 7 to 12 cycles using a sample-barcoded 5' primer and a J-beta primer mix. TCRdb recomputed calls from the 5' RACE reads with MiXCR, one row per CDR3 protein. The sample comprises 1.8 million or so distinct CDR3 sequences, about two fifths of which are singletons, and under 30% rests with the top ten. As to this clonotype: Its target is unknown.

The extraction recovered at least 5.5 micrograms of total RNA per sample. The source is a human donor in good health. The material sequenced was blood.

CDR3 coding DNA: TGCGCCAGCAGCCTCCAACAGGGGATCTCCTACAATGAGCAGTTCTTC. It specifies CASSLQQGISYNEQFF. The V call is TRBV4-1, the J call TRBJ2-1; 7 positions match TRBD1. This CDR3 spans 16 amino acids. From germline, CDR1 is MGHRA and CDR2 YSYEKL. The V segment lost 4 bases and the J segment 0 bases; nucleotides outside the gene matches: 6.